These T cell receptor beta chains were read from a single sample in a study of tumor-infiltrating lymphocytes in primary liver carcinoma. TCRdb itself ran the multiplex PCR reads through MiXCR, one entry per CDR3 protein. The table lists 300,000 to 350,000 distinct CDR3 sequences, 45% to 70% of them singletons, with more than 15% in the top ten. The sample taken for sequencing was peripheral blood. The receptors originated from a woman under 40 with primary liver carcinoma and hepatitis B virus infection. Each CDR3 is given with its conserved first and last residue. A D gene is named only where the DNA matches it firmly. Some rows mark clone size as missing; the rest say once, few, many or name a class of expanded clone.

.	.	TRBV21-1	TRBJ2-1	TGTGCCAGCAGCAAAAGACTTTACAATGAGCAGTTCTTC	CASSKRLYNEQFF
.	.	TRBV6-5	TRBJ2-7	TGTGCCAGCAGTTATGGTTCCGGGGGCGGCTCACAAACCTACGAGCAGTACTTC	CASSYGSGGGSQTYEQYF
many	.	TRBV29-1	TRBJ2-1	TGCAGCGTTGTGGGGGCTGGGGTAAGCGGGATCTCCTACAATGAGCAGTTCTTC	CSVVGAGVSGISYNEQFF
.	.	TRBV30	TRBJ2-2	TGTGCCTGGAGAAAAGGAACCGGGGAGCTGTTTTTT	CAWRKGTGELFF
.	.	TRBV9	TRBJ2-5	TGTCCCAGCAGCGTAGCTACGCGGGTCCAAGAGACCCAGTACTTC	CPSSVATRVQETQYF
.	.	TRBV11-2	TRBJ2-7	TGTGCCAGCAGAACTACCGGCGGGTCAGGCTACAAGCAGTACTTC	CASRTTGGSGYKQYF
.	TRBD2	TRBV11-1	TRBJ2-3	TGTGCCAGCAGCCCTAGGACTAGCACAGATATGCAGTACTTT	CASSPRTSTDMQYF
many	TRBD2	TRBV28	TRBJ2-2	TGTGCCAGCAGTTTGGCCGACCCGCTAGCGGTTATGAACACCGGGGAGCTGTTTTTT	CASSLADPLAVMNTGELFF
many	TRBD1	TRBV12-3/TRBV12-4	TRBJ1-2	TGTGCCAGCAGTAGACAGGGCTCCTATGGCTACACCTTC	CASSRQGSYGYTF
.	.	TRBV14	TRBJ2-4	TGTGTCAGCAGCGCCCACGGGGGCTTGGCCAAAAACATTCAGTACTTC	CVSSAHGGLAKNIQYF
.	.	TRBV14	TRBJ2-1	TGTGCCAGCAGCCCCCGGGGACCGCACTACAATGAGCAGTCCTTC	CASSPRGPHYNEQSF
.	.	TRBV18	TRBJ2-4	TGTGCCAGCTTCTTGGCCGCGGAAGCCAAAAACATTCAGTACTTC	CASFLAAEAKNIQYF
.	TRBD2	TRBV14	TRBJ2-7	TGTGCCAGCAACCAAGGGGGGTGGCTAGCGGGAGTTTCTACGAGCATTTACTTC	CASNQGGWLAGVSTSIYF
.	.	TRBV11-2	TRBJ2-3	TGTGCCAGCAACTTAGGGTGGGGTTGGGGTCAGCCCCAGTATTTT	CASNLGWGWGQPQYF
.	.	TRBV12-3/TRBV12-4	TRBJ1-1	TGTACCAGCAGTTTAGCGGAGAACACTGAATCTTTCTTT	CTSSLAENTESFF
.	.	TRBV5-6	TRBJ1-1	TGTGCCGGCAGCTACGGATTGGGGAACACTGAAGCTTTCTTT	CAGSYGLGNTEAFF
.	.	TRBV11-2	TRBJ2-2	TGTGCCAGCATGAAAACAAACATCGGGGAGCTGTTTTTT	CASMKTNIGELFF
.	TRBD2	TRBV24-1	TRBJ2-4	TGTGCCACCAGTGATTCGGGACTAGCGGGAAAGAACATTCAGTACTTC	CATSDSGLAGKNIQYF
many	.	TRBV29-1	TRBJ2-5	TGCAGCGTTGTAGACAGCAATATAGAGACCCAGTACTTC	CSVVDSNIETQYF
few	.	TRBV29-1	TRBJ2-1	TGCAGCGGGGGACTGGGGGACTACAATGAGCAGTTCTTC	CSGGLGDYNEQFF
many	.	TRBV11-2	TRBJ1-1	TGTGCCAGCAGCTGGGGAGAGAACACTGAAGCTTTCTTT	CASSWGENTEAFF
few	.	TRBV5-1	TRBJ1-1	TGCGCCAGCAGCTGGTGGGGGAACACTGAAGCTTTCTTT	CASSWWGNTEAFF
.	.	TRBV5-1	TRBJ1-1	TGCGCCAGCAGCTTTGCCCCGACAGGGAACACTGAAGCTTTCTTT	CASSFAPTGNTEAFF
.	.	TRBV30	TRBJ1-2	TGTGCCTGGAGTGTTGGAGGGGAGGATGGCTACACCTTC	CAWSVGGEDGYTF
.	TRBD1	TRBV11-2	TRBJ2-5	TGTGTCAGCAGCACCGGGACAGGGGGCCGAAAGACCCAGTACTTT	CVSSTGTGGRKTQYF
.	.	TRBV5-4	TRBJ2-1	TGTGCCAGTAGCTGGTCTGTCGGGGATTACAGTGAGCAGTTCTTC	CASSWSVGDYSEQFF
many	.	TRBV29-1	TRBJ2-5	TGCAGCGTTAGAGGGGAGACCCAGTACTTC	CSVRGETQYF
.	.	TRBV19	TRBJ2-5	TGTGCCAGTAGTAAAGCGACTTTAGAAGAGACCCAGTACTTC	CASSKATLEETQYF
.	.	TRBV7-9	TRBJ2-1	TGTGCCAGCAGCTTCGTCGCGGTCCCTATTGGGAATGAGCAGTTCTTC	CASSFVAVPIGNEQFF
many	.	TRBV4-1	TRBJ2-1	TGCGCCAGCAGCCAAGATCCGGCCAGCTCCTACAATGAGCAGTTCTTC	CASSQDPASSYNEQFF
.	TRBD2	TRBV5-1	TRBJ2-5	TGCGCCAGCAGCCCCCGATCCGATAGCGGGGAGACCCAGTACTTC	CASSPRSDSGETQYF
few	.	TRBV28	TRBJ1-5	TGTGCCAGCAGTTTATTGAGGAATTCCAATCAGCCCCAGCATTTT	CASSLLRNSNQPQHF
.	.	TRBV7-9	TRBJ2-7	TGTGCCAGCAGCATGGGCACCTCCTACGAGCAGTACTTC	CASSMGTSYEQYF
.	.	TRBV11-2	TRBJ1-1	TGTGCCAGCAGCTTAGTTGGGGTCGGCAGTTTGAACACTGAAGCTTTCTTT	CASSLVGVGSLNTEAFF
few	TRBD2	TRBV12-3/TRBV12-4	TRBJ2-2	TGTGCCAGCACTTTACTAGCGGGGGTTTCCGGGGAGCTGTTTTTT	CASTLLAGVSGELFF
many	.	TRBV12-3/TRBV12-4	TRBJ1-3	TGTGCCAGTGAGAACCGGGGTAGGGGTGGAAACACCATATATTTT	CASENRGRGGNTIYF
many	TRBD2	TRBV6-5	TRBJ2-2	TGTGCCAGCAGTTCCCCCCTCGGGAGGTACGGGGAGCTGTTTTTT	CASSSPLGRYGELFF
.	TRBD2	TRBV28	TRBJ2-1	TGTGCCGGCAGTTTTGGCGGGAGCTACAATGAGCAGTTCTTC	CAGSFGGSYNEQFF
.	.	TRBV13	TRBJ1-1	TGTGCCAGCAGCGTCGGATCGAACACTGAAGCTTTCTTT	CASSVGSNTEAFF
.	.	TRBV12-3/TRBV12-4	TRBJ1-2	TGTGCCAGCAGTTTAGCGGGGGTCGAGGGTAGCCACGCCTTC	CASSLAGVEGSHAF
few	TRBD1	TRBV6-5	TRBJ1-2	TGTGCCAGCAGTTACAGGGGGCGCAGCTATGGCTACACCTTC	CASSYRGRSYGYTF
.	.	TRBV7-9	TRBJ2-2	TGTGCCAGCAGCTTAGTTCATTGGCAACGTCAACAGGTCGGGGAGCTGTTTTTT	CASSLVHWQRQQVGELFF
.	.	TRBV7-9	TRBJ2-2	TGTGCCAGCAGCTCATTCCCACTCACCGGGGAGCTGTTTTTT	CASSSFPLTGELFF
.	.	TRBV11-3	TRBJ2-1	TGTGCCAGCGGAGGGGACGGACACAATGAGCAGTTCTTC	CASGGDGHNEQFF
.	TRBD2	TRBV4-1	TRBJ2-7	TGCGCCAGCAGTCATTTTACGGGACTAGAGGGAGGATACTCCTACGAGCAGTACTTC	CASSHFTGLEGGYSYEQYF
.	.	TRBV6-5	TRBJ1-2	TGTGCCAGCAGCCCCGCTTTGACAAGAGAGGTTGACTACGCCTTC	CASSPALTREVDYAF
few	TRBD1	TRBV4-1	TRBJ1-5	TGCGCCAGCAGCCAAGATACGGGACAGGGTTATCAGCCCCAGCATTTT	CASSQDTGQGYQPQHF
many	.	TRBV29-1	TRBJ1-1	TGCAGCGTTGACAGGGGCCTAATGAACACTGAAGCTTTCTTT	CSVDRGLMNTEAFF
.	.	TRBV7-9	TRBJ1-1	TGTGCCAGCAGCTTACAGGGGATAAACACTGAAGCTTTCTTT	CASSLQGINTEAFF
once	TRBD2	TRBV4-1	TRBJ2-5	TGCGCCAGCAGCCGGTTAGGATTAGCGGGCGGAGAGATCCAGTACTTC	CASSRLGLAGGEIQYF
.	.	TRBV11-2	TRBJ2-6	TGTGACAGTAGCCGTCTGGGTTCTGGGGCCAACGTCCTGACCTTC	CDSSRLGSGANVLTF
.	TRBD1	TRBV12-3/TRBV12-4	TRBJ2-7	TGTGTCAGCAGTGGGACAGTCTACGAGCAGTACTTC	CVSSGTVYEQYF
few	TRBD2	TRBV6-1	TRBJ2-3	TGTGCCAGCAGTGAATGGTCTGCGGGAGCTTCCACAGATACGCAGTATTTT	CASSEWSAGASTDTQYF
.	.	TRBV21-1	TRBJ2-5	TGTGCCAGCAGCCGGGACAGGGGAAGAGGAGAGACCCAGTACTTC	CASSRDRGRGETQYF
.	.	TRBV28	TRBJ1-4	TGTGCCAGCAGTTTAAGGGCAGTTGAAAAACTGTTTTTT	CASSLRAVEKLFF
.	.	TRBV7-9	TRBJ1-1	TGTGCCAGCAGCTTAGCGGGGCCGTCGACTGAAGCTTTCTTT	CASSLAGPSTEAFF
many	.	TRBV11-2	TRBJ2-7	TGTGCCAGCAGCTACAGCGACGAGCAGTACTTC	CASSYSDEQYF
.	.	TRBV29-1	TRBJ2-3	TGCAGCGCCGAAGCTTGGAATAGCCTTGCAGATACGCAGTATTTT	CSAEAWNSLADTQYF
.	.	TRBV5-1	TRBJ2-1	TGCGCCAGCAGCTTGGAGAGCTTCTACAATGAGCAGTTCTTC	CASSLESFYNEQFF